This T cell receptor (beta chain) was documented in a study of cytomegalovirus exposure and HLA in healthy donors listed by TCRdb under 2017. In the study overall: An earlier analysis of several hundred of the donors reported approximately 270 Gb of sequence data and 117 million unique TCR beta sequences from around 200 million T cells. Roughly 300 gigabases of sequencing data and around 90 million unique TCR sequences made up an early release that covered 500 to 650 HLA-typed donors. Among the roughly 400 genotyped donors, around 81% belonged to the genetic ancestry cluster associated with self-reported Caucasian donors. The aim of the study was to test whether cataloging public T cell receptors could identify signatures of past pathogen exposure. The study profiled the T cell repertoires of about 640 subjects by immunosequencing and related them to cytomegalovirus serostatus. Along with the approximately 620-subject first cohort, a separate validation cohort of around 120 different subjects was used. The study combined high-throughput TCR immunosequencing, statistical association of individual TCRs with disease status, and machine learning to predict cytomegalovirus infection status. In a later analysis, previously published TCR beta repertoires from 666 donors were re-analyzed and high-resolution HLA genotyping was added so that TCR occurrence patterns could be studied. In the later analysis, no new phenotypic data were used to find candidate immune exposures; instead, reliance was placed on TCR beta sequences and their occurrence across donors. An earlier analysis of around 640 of the donors used high-throughput TCR beta sequencing to judge whether each TCR beta V gene segment behaved as functional or pseudogenic. Donor age, sex, ethnicity and CMV serostatus were compiled alongside the repertoire data. A later genetic analysis used genome-wide SNP genotypes for about 60% of the roughly 670 donors, treating that subset as a discovery cohort. All discovery cohort repertoires had been generated on a single sequencing platform. Class I and class II HLA loci were covered by the typing at four-digit resolution. The number of donors typed differed by locus, with roughly 629-640 for A, B, C, DRB1 and DQB1, more than 500 for DQA1, some 570 for DPA1, and approximately 470 for DPB1. Several DR-DQ haplotypes were handled as single units for association and clustering because linkage in the cohort was strong. Across 398 genotyped donors of the cohort, an average of about 240,000 unique TCR beta nucleotide sequences per donor were sequenced, and 15% to 20% of those sequences were non-productive. Study-wide findings and limitations: A further reported finding was that TCR beta sequences accurately predicted the HLA-A and HLA-B alleles for most subjects in the first cohort. Three of the identified cytomegalovirus-associated TCR beta chains were confirmed in vitro to be specific for cytomegalovirus antigens. In a later analysis, the rate of TCR association differed among HLA loci, with DRB1 alleles having the most associated TCRs and HLA-C alleles having the fewest. The authors suggested that the approach could potentially be extended to other disease states and immunological phenotypes. HLA typing was unavailable for some donors at each locus, so association tests used only the typed subset. This cohort had only TCR beta chains sequenced, and the lack of alpha or paired-chain data limited which features could be detected. A cluster of highly shared sequence variants was judged likely to be a technical artifact of the sequencing pipeline. V-gene and J-gene trimming of TCR beta chains was associated with a missense DCLRE1C variant in a later genetic analysis, and the association was replicated in an independent cohort. According to a later analysis, most CMV-associated TCR beta chains appeared to be HLA-restricted, and the HLA associations seemed to be driven largely by CMV exposure. The classifier was reported to diagnose cytomegalovirus status with high specificity and sensitivity in both the original cohort and the validation cohort. Strong co-occurrence of HLA alleles, especially DR and DQ, made assigning TCR associations to individual alleles difficult. Compared with equally common non-associated chains, HLA-associated TCR beta chains in a later analysis were more clonally expanded and had lower generation probabilities. At a false discovery rate of 0.05, a later analysis linked some 17,000 TCR beta sequences to specific HLA alleles. A later analysis reported that several top co-occurrence clusters appeared linked to parvovirus B19, influenza, CMV and Epstein-Barr virus. About 17 rarely observed V segments, including chromosome 9 orphons, were excluded from the earlier analysis of a few hundred of the donors because counts were too low. A later genetic analysis reported fewer N-insertions in productive TCRs among donors in an Asian-associated ancestry cluster than the roughly 620-donor mean. Most TCR sequences were seen in very few donors, while some public TCRs were found in many individuals. In the study, some 160 TCR beta chains were listed as associated with cytomegalovirus. The only immune exposure information available for the cohort was CMV serostatus. Sequencing depth was assumed to be roughly uniform across donors in the presence/absence analyses, though that assumption may not hold. An earlier analysis of 587 of the donors showed that most TCR beta V segments appeared in productive rearrangements either about 87% or about 30% of the time, which broadly matched IMGT annotations. Correlated functional status among segregating V segments might reflect linkage disequilibrium, but an unknown experimental factor could not be ruled out.

In this sample, this clone turned up a few times. The specificity of this receptor is unknown. No qualities accompany the bases; no much larger clone lies one base away. In total, just over 650 healthy bone marrow donors made up the cohort. At the time of sampling, all cohort members were nominally healthy, though unrecorded immune exposures were likely present. The donor tested CMV seronegative, placing the donor among the roughly 340 seronegative members of the cohort. Every donor gave a peripheral blood sample, and the peripheral blood mononuclear cells from that sample were used for TCR beta sequencing. The Qiagen DNeasy Blood Extraction Kit was used to extract genomic DNA from the blood cell samples. Receptor libraries were prepared by the immunoSEQ multiplex PCR assay. For the multiplex PCR, a mixture combining 60 forward primers for TCR Vbeta segments and 13 reverse primers for TCR Jbeta segments was used. Amplification of the CDR3 region of rearranged TCR beta genes was performed with a multiplex PCR assay on genomic DNA. The Illumina HiSeq System was used to sequence the amplified TCR beta libraries as 87-base-pair reads. On the study's bioinformatics: A later analysis counted tens of millions of unique TCR beta chains across the 600 to 850 repertoires, and some 12 million of these chains were shared by at least two donors. Raw reads were error-corrected and collapsed into unique sequences by a nearest-neighbor algorithm in which closely related sequences were merged to remove PCR and sequencing errors. V, D and J gene segments were assigned by aligning CDR3 sequences to IMGT reference sequences. For a sequence to be retained, a match of at least six nucleotides to both a V gene segment and a J gene segment was required. A rearrangement was called productive if the CDR3 had no stop codons and remained in frame with V and J, and every other rearrangement was called non-productive. CDR3 was defined according to IMGT convention as the region running from the second conserved V-encoded cysteine to the conserved J-encoded phenylalanine. Sequences without an unambiguous match to a single V gene segment were excluded from the earlier analysis of approximately 600 of the donors. An earlier analysis of approximately 590 of the donors called V segments functional above 56.7% productive rearrangements and segregating when the between-donor standard deviation exceeded 5%. A statistical classification framework was built for diagnosing cytomegalovirus status from the catalog of TCR beta chain sequences. A later analysis assigned V and J genes by comparing TCR nucleotide sequences with IMGT/GENE-DB human TR gene sequences. A later analysis assigned CDR3 sequences and most-parsimonious VDJ recombination scenarios with the TCRdist pipeline. In a later analysis, each TCR beta chain was defined by its CDR3 amino acid sequence together with its V-gene family, and reads without a unique V-gene family were excluded. A later analysis removed 500 to 600 highly shared, low-generation-probability nucleotide sequences to deal with suspected cross-contamination and a sequencing artifact. A later analysis calculated a clonal expansion index for each public chain from normalized within-repertoire ranks of inferred template counts. Generation probabilities in a later analysis came from a VDJ recombination model fitted to out-of-frame rearrangements, and those results were checked against IGoR. A later analysis scored TCR-TCR, TCR-HLA and TCR-CMV co-occurrence with hypergeometric tests, applying a repertoire-size bias correction to TCR pairs. False discovery rates were estimated in a later analysis by permuting HLA or CMV assignments 20 times. In a later analysis, co-occurring TCRs were grouped using DBSCAN, with TCRdist sequence similarity added in when clustering inside HLA-allele-positive subsets. Repertoires with fewer than 30,000 or more than 120,000 public chains, plus five repertoires with anomalous nucleotide sharing, were excluded from co-occurrence clustering. Here the immuneACCESS table is served through TCRdb, limited to in-frame sequences with V and J called. Missing clones are a known gap in these copies; in checked studies unresolved V genes cover under half, and the rest lacks a known reason. The DNA was the basis for D and trimming; V, J and clone size are from that table. This sample holds some 150,000 clones; around 79% were observed only once. The ten largest account for approximately 2.8% of the sample.

The sequenced material came from PBMCs. The receptor was derived from a man younger than 35 in good health and CMV-seronegative.

CDR3 protein: CASGFYTGITNYGYTF. The nucleotide sequence reads TGTGCTAGTGGTTTTTATACAGGGATCACTAACTATGGCTACACCTTC. The rearranged segments are TRBV12-5 and TRBJ1-2; the best D guess is TRBD1, with 6 bases matching. V is shortened by 3 bases, J by 0 bases, and the region joining them spans 14 bases. From a lookup of the germline V gene, CDR1 and CDR2 are LGHNT and FRNRAP. Its CDR3 holds 16 amino acids, cysteine through phenylalanine. Only the CDR3 DNA is retained, 48 bases long and in frame from the first base.